Below, 30 T cell receptor beta chains from the same sample are listed, as sequenced in a study of CD8+ T cells in alopecia areata (dated by TCRdb to about 2018). Libraries were constructed by the immunoSEQ multiplex PCR assay. RNA was extracted from all samples and reverse transcribed into cDNA, which served as template for TCR sequencing. TCRdb holds this immuneACCESS table with in-frame rearrangements only. Some clones are missing; in checked studies, unresolved V genes explain under half, and the rest has no known cause. For this sample the table gives 150,000 to 200,000 clones, of which almost 65% were detected only once. The ten biggest clones cover approximately 1.7% of the sample. Explained via the paper, the time point label denotes: baseline before oral tofacitinib. The sequenced sample was CD4+ T cells sorted from blood, obtained at week 0. All receptors derive from a human donor with alopecia areata.

This clone was seen only a few times. The chain recombines TRBV30 with TRBJ1-2; the D is unclear. V shed 5 bases and J shed 4 bases, with 14 bases lying between them. The CDR3 covers 13 residues. Germline V gives CDR1 GTSNPN, CDR2 SVGIG (reference sequence). The CDR3 region is CAWVTLGGYGYTF. CDR3 DNA sequence: TGTGCCTGGGTAACGCTGGGAGGCTATGGCTACACCTTC.

The genes are TRBV30 and TRBJ2-1, with D uncertain. Looked up from germline, CDR1 is GTSNPN and CDR2 is SVGIG (reference sequence). The ends were cut back, 2 bases at V and 3 bases at J, with 11 bases in the middle. There are 14 residues in the CDR3. CDR3 region: CAWSMGIGYNEQFF. CDR3 nucleotide sequence: TGTGCCTGGAGTATGGGTATAGGCTACAATGAGCAGTTCTTC. Combining the CDR3 with reference TRBV30 and TRBJ2-1 gives the whole variable domain SQTIHQWPATLVQPVGSPLSLECTVEGTSNPNLYWYRQAAGRGLQLLFYSVGIGQISSEVPQNLSASRPQDRQFILSSKKLLLSDSGFYLCAWSMGIGYNEQFFGPGTRLTVL.

The chain employs TRBV29-1 and TRBJ1-1; D ambiguous. The CDR3 runs 11 residues. Germline CDR1 reads SQVTM; CDR2 reads ANQGSEA. Trimming took 3 bases from V and 6 from J, leaving 8 bases between them. The CDR3 nucleotides are TGCAGCGTTGATCCGGACGCTGAAGCTTTCTTT. This gives the protein CSVDPDAEAFF.

This clone was seen only a few times. The chain combines TRBV7-9 with TRBJ1-4; D is ambiguous. The CDR3 runs 14 residues. V was clipped by 3 bases and J by 7 bases, with 12 bases between them. Germline CDR1 is SEHNR and CDR2 is FQNEAQ (reference sequence). As DNA, the CDR3 is TGTGCCAGCAGCTTGTTAGGGTCTGGTGAAAAACTGTTTTTT. As protein: CASSLLGSGEKLFF.

V usage is TRBV29-1 and J usage is TRBJ2-3; D may correspond to TRBD1 or TRBD2 (5 bases each). V lost 2 bases and J 4 bases, leaving 16 bases between the germline ends. The V gene's germline CDR1 is SQVTM and CDR2 ANQGSEA. The CDR3 length is 15 residues. The CDR3 DNA reads as TGCAGCGTTGAAAAGAGAGGGGCAGTCGCAGATACGCAGTATTTT. Encoded protein: CSVEKRGAVADTQYF.

The gene calls are TRBV30 and TRBJ2-1; D is unresolved. The CDR3 sequence is 11 residues long. CDR1 and CDR2 from the germline V gene are GTSNPN and SVGIG (reference sequence). V lost 3 bases and J 5 bases, leaving 5 bases between the germline ends. CDR3 sequence reads: CAWRAHNEQFF. The CDR3 DNA reads as TGTGCCTGGAGGGCACACAATGAGCAGTTCTTC. The whole variable domain, remainder taken from reference TRBV30 and TRBJ2-1, is SQTIHQWPATLVQPVGSPLSLECTVEGTSNPNLYWYRQAAGRGLQLLFYSVGIGQISSEVPQNLSASRPQDRQFILSSKKLLLSDSGFYLCAWRAHNEQFFGPGTRLTVL.

The J gene is TRBJ1-2, the V gene TRBV9; D ambiguous. CDR1 is SGDLS and CDR2 is YYNGEE in the germline V gene. Trimming took 0 bases from V and 3 from J, leaving 3 bases between them. The CDR3 extends over 12 amino acids. CDR3 amino acids: CASSVEDYGYTF. CDR3 nucleotides: TGTGCCAGCAGCGTAGAAGACTATGGCTACACCTTC.

This clone was detected only a few times. The V and J genes are TRBV28 and TRBJ1-3; D unresolved. CDR1 is MDHEN and CDR2 is SYDVKM in the germline V gene. V lost 8 bases and J 0 bases, leaving 8 bases between the germline ends. The CDR3 has 13 amino acids. This chain's CDR3 is CASRGSSGNTIYF. CDR3 coding DNA: TGTGCCAGCCGCGGATCCTCTGGAAACACCATATATTTT.

The sample holds a few counts of this clone. The chain couples TRBV29-1 to TRBJ2-7, with 10 bases matching TRBD1. Germline lookup yields CDR1 SQVTM and CDR2 ANQGSEA. Trimming at V came to 7 bases and at J to 7 bases, leaving 10 bases not matched to a gene. This CDR3 region has 13 residues. The CDR3 nucleotides read TGCAGCGGGCGACAGGGGGCAGTGGGTGAGCAGTACTTC. It translates to CSGRQGAVGEQYF.

The chain couples TRBV13 to TRBJ1-2; D unresolved. With 3 bases removed from V and 6 bases from J, the gap between germline ends came to 14 bases. Germline-derived CDR1 and CDR2 are PRHDT and FYEKMQ (reference sequence). This CDR3 comprises 14 residues. This chain's CDR3 is CASSFGIEMDGYTF. The CDR3 DNA reads as TGTGCCAGCAGCTTCGGAATAGAGATGGATGGCTACACCTTC.

The chain carries TRBV27 and TRBJ1-2, with D unclear. The CDR3 contains 13 residues. Trimming took off 2 bases at V and 4 bases at J, with 8 bases between the two ends. In germline, CDR1 is MNHEY, CDR2 SMNVEV (reference sequence). CDR3 loop: CASSLKAGYGYTF. CDR3 bases: TGTGCCAGCAGTTTAAAAGCAGGCTATGGCTACACCTTC.

The J gene is TRBJ2-5, the V gene TRBV5-1; 7 nucleotides agree with TRBD2. The junction had 12 bases not matched to a gene; V was cut back by 0 bases and J by 4 bases. CDR3 length: 17 residues. CDR1 is SGHRS, CDR2 YFSETQ, per germline. CDR3 sequence: CASSLASSGGRGETQYF. The CDR3 DNA reads as TGCGCCAGCAGCTTGGCGAGTAGCGGAGGGAGGGGAGAGACCCAGTACTTC.

The genes are TRBV30 and TRBJ2-7; possibly TRBD1 or TRBD2 for D (5 bases each). Per germline, CDR1 GTSNPN and CDR2 SVGIG (reference sequence). CDR3 length equals 14 residues. V gave up 1 base and J gave up 9 bases, with 19 bases separating them. CDR3 bases: TGTGCCTGGAGTGGGGCAAGAGGGGTCTCGGGGCAGTACTTC. As protein: CAWSGARGVSGQYF.

This clone has just a few counts. The chain carries TRBV30 and TRBJ2-2; no clear D gene. This CDR3 has 15 amino acids. Trimming shortened V by 1 base and J by 0 bases, and 9 bases separated the two germline ends. Looked up from germline, CDR1 is GTSNPN and CDR2 is SVGIG (reference sequence). CDR3 in amino acids: CAWSARRANTGELFF. The CDR3 DNA sequence: TGTGCCTGGAGTGCCAGACGGGCGAACACCGGGGAGCTGTTTTTT.

V and J are TRBV2 and TRBJ1-6; D remains ambiguous. V lost 0 bases to trimming and J lost 9 bases, with 6 bases between them. The CDR3 loop spans 13 amino acids. Germline CDR1 is SNHLY and CDR2 is FYNNEI. CDR3 sequence: CASSEAPGSPLHF. DNA of the CDR3: TGTGCCAGCAGTGAAGCGCCCGGTTCACCCCTCCACTTT. Based on the CDR3 plus reference TRBV2 and TRBJ1-6, the full variable domain is EPEVTQTPSHQVTQMGQEVILRCVPISNHLYFYWYRQILGQKVEFLVSFYNNEISEKSEIFDDQFSVERPDGSNFTLKIRSTKLEDSAMYFCASSEAPGSPLHFGNGTRLTVT.

The chain recombines TRBV30 with TRBJ2-7; possibly TRBD1 for D (6 bases). V was trimmed by 5 bases and J by 4 bases, leaving 12 bases between them. This CDR3 region has 12 residues. The V gene's germline CDR1 is GTSNPN and CDR2 SVGIG (reference sequence). The CDR3 DNA reads as TGTGCCTGGTCGGAGACAGGTTACGAGCAGTACTTC. Amino acid sequence: CAWSETGYEQYF.

A word on this clone: The same CDR3 arises from other DNA sequences in this sample as well. J is TRBJ2-7 and V is TRBV29-1; no reliable D call. V lost 6 bases and J lost 3, with 12 bases in between. This CDR3 is 12 amino acids long. Germline V gene data show CDR1 as SQVTM and CDR2 as ANQGSEA. This CDR3 reads CSVLGESYEQYF. The CDR3 DNA sequence: TGCAGCGTCCTGGGTGAAAGCTACGAGCAGTACTTC.

The V call is TRBV6-5, the J call TRBJ2-1, with unresolved D. Trimming took 2 bases from V and 8 from J, leaving 13 bases between them. The CDR3 loop spans 14 amino acids. Germline CDR1 and CDR2: MNHEY and SVGAGI. CDR3 sequence reads: CASSYDRRRDEQFF. DNA of the CDR3: TGTGCCAGCAGTTACGATCGCAGAAGGGATGAGCAGTTCTTC.

V is TRBV30 and J is TRBJ1-4; D is ambiguous. With 8 bases removed from V and 6 bases from J, the gap between germline ends came to 10 bases. The CDR3 has 11 residues. The germline V gene has CDR1 GTSNPN and CDR2 SVGIG (reference sequence). The DNA for the CDR3 is TGTGCCGGACGGACGTATGAAAAACTGTTTTTT. It encodes CAGRTYEKLFF.

The genes are TRBV5-1 and TRBJ1-6, with 7 bases fitting TRBD1. The CDR3 is 15 amino acids. Germline V lookup: CDR1 SGHRS, CDR2 YFSETQ. The V gene end was trimmed by 5 bases and the J gene end by 5 bases; junction bases not matched to a gene: 7. CDR3 sequence (DNA): TGCGCCAGCAGTCCGACAGGGAAGGATAATTCACCCCTCCACTTT. Translation: CASSPTGKDNSPLHF. Variable domain in full (rest from reference TRBV5-1 and TRBJ1-6): KAGVTQTPRYLIKTRGQQVTLSCSPISGHRSVSWYQQTPGQGLQFLFEYFSETQRNKGNFPGRFSGRQFSNSRSEMNVSTLELGDSALYLCASSPTGKDNSPLHFGNGTRLTVT.

This chain connects TRBV27 to TRBJ2-7, with 12 positions matching TRBD2. J gave up 2 bases and V 7 bases, and 12 bases lay outside the gene matches. In germline, CDR1 is MNHEY, CDR2 SMNVEV (reference sequence). The CDR3 runs 17 residues. In DNA form, the CDR3 reads TGTGCCAGCACAAGTCGACCCGGACTAGCGGGGACCTACGAGCAGTACTTC. Its translation: CASTSRPGLAGTYEQYF.

The J gene is TRBJ2-7, the V gene TRBV5-1; 9 bases align to TRBD2. The germline CDR1 and CDR2 sequences are SGHRS and YFSETQ. This CDR3 is built from 14 residues. Trimming cost V 0 bases and J 5 bases; bases outside gene matches: 3. The CDR3 protein is CASSLAGTSHEQYF. CDR3 sequence (DNA): TGCGCCAGCAGCTTGGCCGGGACTAGCCACGAGCAGTACTTC.

The CDR3 protein is CAWSETAAGYTF. The CDR3 DNA reads as TGTGCCTGGAGTGAGACGGCTGCTGGCTACACCTTC. The chain is built from TRBV30 and TRBJ1-2, with no clear D. V lost 1 base and J lost 7, with 10 bases in between. The V gene's germline CDR1 is GTSNPN and CDR2 SVGIG (reference sequence). The CDR3 is made up of 12 amino acids.

The V and J genes are TRBV14 and TRBJ1-2; D gene ambiguous. CDR3 length: 13 amino acids. CDR1 is SGHDN and CDR2 is FVKESK in the germline V gene. V lost 0 bases to trimming and J lost 8 bases, with 10 bases between them. CDR3 nucleotides: TGTGCCAGCAGCCAAGATCTCCGCAAGGGCTACACCTTC. This gives the protein CASSQDLRKGYTF.

The CDR3 spells CSVSASGNTIYF. Written as DNA, the CDR3 is TGCAGCGTTTCAGCGTCTGGAAACACCATATATTTT. The gene calls are TRBV29-1 and TRBJ1-3; D is uncertain. Germline CDR1 reads SQVTM; CDR2 reads ANQGSEA. Trimming removed 5 bases at V and 1 base at J, with 6 bases between. This CDR3 spans 12 amino acids.

This CDR3 reads CASSRDRVYNEQFF. DNA of the CDR3: TGCGCCAGCAGCAGGGACAGGGTTTACAATGAGCAGTTCTTC. V usage is TRBV5-1 and J usage is TRBJ2-1, with 9 bases matching TRBD1. This CDR3 is built from 14 residues. V dropped 4 bases and J dropped 4; count of bases not matched to a gene: 3. The germline CDR1 and CDR2 sequences are SGHRS and YFSETQ.

The chain is built from TRBV29-1 and TRBJ1-4; 9 positions agree with TRBD1. Germline V gene sequence: CDR1 SQVTM, CDR2 ANQGSEA. The CDR3 is 14 amino acids. V shed 4 bases, J shed 7 bases, and the junction held 7 bases outside the gene matches. This CDR3 reads CSVGQTGGGEKLFF. DNA of the CDR3: TGCAGCGTTGGGCAGACAGGGGGAGGTGAAAAACTGTTTTTT.

The chain has TRBV30 and TRBJ2-2, with D tentatively TRBD2 (5 bases). Per germline, CDR1 GTSNPN and CDR2 SVGIG (reference sequence). Trimming left V 2 bases short and J 13 bases short, with 17 bases between. CDR3 length: 13 residues. The CDR3: CAWSSSEANGLFF. CDR3 DNA: TGTGCCTGGAGTTCGTCGGAGGCCAACGGGCTGTTTTTT.

The V and J genes are TRBV5-6 and TRBJ2-7; D is unclear. CDR1 is SGHDT, CDR2 YYEEEE, per germline. Trimming took off 0 bases at V and 0 bases at J, with 10 bases between the two ends. This CDR3 comprises 15 residues. The CDR3, as DNA: TGTGCCAGCAGCTTGGGAGGATTAACCTCCTACGAGCAGTACTTC. Amino acid sequence: CASSLGGLTSYEQYF.

CDR3 protein: CASSLGVGNEQFF. CDR3 coding DNA: TGCGCCAGCAGCTTGGGAGTTGGCAATGAGCAGTTCTTC. The V and J genes are TRBV5-1 and TRBJ2-1; D remains unclear. Trimming stripped 0 bases from V and 6 bases from J, with 7 bases between. Germline V lookup: CDR1 SGHRS, CDR2 YFSETQ. CDR3 length: 13 amino acids.